These 21 T cell receptor beta chains were all obtained from the same sample, sequenced in a study of T cell changes during pregnancy in multiple sclerosis. Measured with immunoSEQ multiplex PCR; TCRdb has only the in-frame clones, and not every one. The top ten hold about 13% of the sample, which has more than 15,000 clones, about nine tenths seen once. The source material was CD8+ T cells from peripheral blood mononuclear cells, sampled in the third trimester of pregnancy. The source is a female donor in good health, enrolled as a control in a pregnancy study.

The chain has TRBV19 and TRBJ2-5; possibly TRBD1 for D (6 bases). This CDR3 spans 14 amino acids. Trimming took off 5 bases at V and 3 bases at J, with 13 bases between the two ends. Per germline, CDR1 LNHDA and CDR2 SQIVND (reference sequence). The CDR3 loop is CASSSNRDEETQYF. The CDR3 DNA follows: TGTGCCAGTAGTTCCAACAGGGACGAAGAGACCCAGTACTTC.

The chain recombines TRBV4-2 with TRBJ1-6; D unresolved. Germline assignment: CDR1 LGHNA and CDR2 YNFKEQ. The CDR3 is 17 residues long. V gave up 0 bases and J gave up 0 bases, with 9 bases separating them. In DNA, the CDR3 is TGTGCCAGCAGCCAAGATGAGGGCAGCTCCTATAATTCACCCCTCCACTTT. It translates to CASSQDEGSSYNSPLHF.

The chain combines TRBV29-1 with TRBJ2-1; TRBD2 matches 8 bases. V lost 1 base and J lost 10; bases outside the gene matches: 15. The germline V gene encodes CDR1 SQVTM and CDR2 ANQGSEA. This CDR3 has 16 residues. CDR3 sequence (DNA): TGCAGCGTTGAAGGGGAGGCTAGCGGGCCCCCTCAGGAGCAGTTCTTC. This codes for CSVEGEASGPPQEQFF.

The chain joins TRBV5-4 to TRBJ1-4, with D unclear. V was clipped by 0 bases and J by 0 bases, with 9 bases between them. This CDR3 has 16 amino acids. The germline CDR1 and CDR2 sequences are SGHNT and YYREEE (reference sequence). The CDR3 loop is CASSLDNFATNEKLFF. CDR3 nucleotides: TGTGCCAGCAGCTTGGATAACTTTGCAACTAATGAAAAACTGTTTTTT. Complete variable domain (other parts from reference TRBV5-4 and TRBJ1-4): ETGVTQSPTHLIKTRGQQVTLRCSSQSGHNTVSWYQQALGQGPQFIFQYYREEENGRGNFPPRFSGLQFPNYSSELNVNALELDDSALYLCASSLDNFATNEKLFFGSGTQLSVL.

The chain is built from TRBV4-1 and TRBJ2-3; possibly TRBD2 for D (6 bases). Trimming took off 1 base at V and 5 bases at J, with 16 bases between the two ends. CDR1 and CDR2 (germline): MGHRA, YSYEKL. This CDR3 spans 16 amino acids. The CDR3 DNA reads TGCGCCAGCAGCCAAGGGGTAGGAGGGGCGAGAGATACGCAGTATTTT. It is translated as CASSQGVGGARDTQYF.

The chain employs TRBV27 and TRBJ2-5, with 9 nucleotides matching TRBD2. The V gene end was trimmed by 4 bases and the J gene end by 0 bases; junction bases not matched to a gene: 6. The CDR3 is 16 residues long. Germline lookup yields CDR1 MNHEY and CDR2 SMNVEV (reference sequence). The CDR3 loop reads CASSSLSGSHQETQYF. CDR3 bases: TGTGCCAGCAGTTCACTTAGCGGGAGCCACCAAGAGACCCAGTACTTC.

The chain joins TRBV7-3 to TRBJ2-1; 13 bases are a match to TRBD2. Trimming removed 8 bases from V and 10 bases from J; junction bases left unmatched: 5. In germline, CDR1 is SGHTA, CDR2 FQGTGA. The CDR3 runs 13 residues. CDR3 bases: TGTGCCAGCGGACTAGCGGGAGCAGGCGAGCAGTTCTTC. Translating gives CASGLAGAGEQFF. Complete variable domain (other parts from reference TRBV7-3 and TRBJ2-1): GAGVSQTPSNKVTEKGKYVELRCDPISGHTALYWYRQSLGQGPEFLIYFQGTGAADDSGLPNDRFFAVRPEGSVSTLKIQRTERGDSAVYLCASGLAGAGEQFFGPGTRLTVL.

The chain links TRBV6-5 to TRBJ2-5, with unresolved D. This CDR3 spans 13 amino acids. V was pared by 5 bases and J by 5 bases, with 12 bases between. Germline values: CDR1 MNHEY, CDR2 SVGAGI. The CDR3 bases are TGTGCCAGCAGTCCCTATTACGGTGAGACCCAGTACTTC. This gives the protein CASSPYYGETQYF.

V and J are TRBV27 and TRBJ1-1, with TRBD1 as a possible D gene (6 bases). The germline V and J ends were trimmed by 3 bases and 0 bases, with 17 bases remaining between them. In germline, CDR1 is MNHEY, CDR2 SMNVEV (reference sequence). The CDR3 spans 17 residues. Written as DNA, the CDR3 is TGTGCCAGCAGTTTGATATTGACAGGAGTTATGAACACTGAAGCTTTCTTT. As protein: CASSLILTGVMNTEAFF.

The gene calls are TRBV7-9 and TRBJ2-7, with 10 bases that match TRBD2. The J segment lost 3 bases and the V segment lost 5 bases, leaving 7 bases of the junction unmatched. There are 15 residues in the CDR3. Germline V gene sequence: CDR1 SEHNR, CDR2 FQNEAQ (reference sequence). CDR3 loop: CASSQPGTSVYEQYF. The CDR3 region has the DNA TGTGCCAGCAGCCAACCCGGGACTAGCGTCTACGAGCAGTACTTC.

Notes on this clone: This may stem from a read error, because a much larger clone lies one nucleotide away. This sample also contains other DNA sequences that code for the same CDR3. The chain recombines TRBV19 with TRBJ2-2; 9 positions agree with TRBD1. Germline assignment: CDR1 LNHDA and CDR2 SQIVND (reference sequence). The CDR3 is 15 residues long. V shed 5 bases, J shed 6 bases, and the junction held 7 bases outside the gene matches. The CDR3 DNA is TGTGCCAGTAGTTTACAGGGGGCTCTCGCCGGGGAGCTGTTTTTT. Translating it yields CASSLQGALAGELFF.

In its sample, this clone was seen a few times. The J gene is TRBJ1-5, the V gene TRBV4-2; D is ambiguous. Trimming shortened V by 1 base and J by 9 bases, and 10 bases separated the two germline ends. This CDR3 comprises 13 residues. From germline, CDR1 is LGHNA and CDR2 YNFKEQ. Written as DNA, the CDR3 is TGTGCCAGCAGCCAAGGGGTGGGGAGGCCCCAGCATTTT. This gives the protein CASSQGVGRPQHF.

The chain links TRBV18 to TRBJ1-2, with D possibly matching TRBD1 (6 bases). The CDR3 loop spans 16 amino acids. The V gene's germline CDR1 is KGHSH and CDR2 LQKENI. V dropped 8 bases and J dropped 2 bases, with 21 bases sitting between them. The CDR3 reads CASHRTDRPPNYGYTF. CDR3 coding DNA: TGTGCCAGCCATCGGACAGACAGGCCCCCGAACTATGGCTACACCTTC.

The CDR3 here is CASRFLVEKLFF. Here the CDR3 DNA reads TGTGCAAGTCGCTTCTTAGTTGAGAAACTGTTTTTT. The V call is TRBV12-2, the J call TRBJ1-4. TRBV12-2 is a pseudogene locus. CDR3 length equals 12 residues.

This sequence joins TRBV5-1 and TRBJ1-1; 11 nucleotides agree with TRBD1. The CDR3 totals 17 residues. Germline CDR1 and CDR2: SGHRS and YFSETQ. V shed 5 bases and J 4 bases; nucleotides not matched to a gene: 13. CDR3 region: CASRLRTGGEGGTEAFF. The CDR3 nucleotides read TGCGCCAGCAGACTAAGGACAGGGGGCGAGGGTGGCACTGAAGCTTTCTTT.

The chain has TRBV6-5 and TRBJ1-6; possible D gene TRBD1, 5 bases. Germline V gene sequence: CDR1 MNHEY, CDR2 SVGAGI. Trimming removed 6 bases at V and 3 bases at J, with 12 bases between. This CDR3 contains 15 residues. CDR3 nucleotide sequence: TGTGCCAGCAGGTTGACAGTCGTCTATAATTCACCCCTCCACTTT. Protein sequence: CASRLTVVYNSPLHF.

The rearrangement joins TRBV5-1 to TRBJ1-1, with no clear D. The germline V gene encodes CDR1 SGHRS and CDR2 YFSETQ. V was cut by 1 base and J by 1 base, with 5 bases left in between. The CDR3 has 13 residues. The CDR3: CASSLRGNTEAFF. The CDR3 DNA is TGCGCCAGCAGCTTGCGGGGGAACACTGAAGCTTTCTTT.

The gene calls are TRBV27 and TRBJ2-1; D is perhaps TRBD2 (5 bases). The CDR3 has 15 residues. Trimming took 1 base from V and 6 from J, leaving 13 bases between them. Germline CDR1 MNHEY, CDR2 SMNVEV (reference sequence). CDR3 in amino acids: CASSLYGRGSNEQFF. The CDR3 bases are TGTGCCAGCAGTTTATACGGACGGGGATCCAATGAGCAGTTCTTC.

This rearrangement joins TRBV5-1 to TRBJ2-4; the D gene is possibly TRBD1 (6 bases). Germline values: CDR1 SGHRS, CDR2 YFSETQ. Trimming left V 0 bases short and J 0 bases short, with 25 bases between. The CDR3 extends over 21 amino acids. The CDR3 DNA follows: TGCGCCAGCAGCTTGGTATGGGAGAGAGGGGGTCGGAGTGGAGCCAAAAACATTCAGTACTTC. It specifies CASSLVWERGGRSGAKNIQYF.

This clone is a singleton in its sample. The chain is built from TRBV5-4 and TRBJ2-3, with TRBD2 matching 9 bases. Germline V gene sequence: CDR1 SGHNT, CDR2 YYREEE (reference sequence). The CDR3 has 14 amino acids. V trimming: 2 bases; J trimming: 15 bases; junction bases outside the gene matches: 13. CDR3 sequence: CASSFQRGVLPEYF. CDR3 DNA: TGTGCCAGCAGCTTCCAGCGGGGGGTCCTGCCGGAATATTTT.

This clone is large (0.1 to 1%) in the sample. The rearrangement links TRBV7-8 to TRBJ2-7, with TRBD2 identical over 10 bases. The CDR3 has 15 amino acids. Germline-derived CDR1 and CDR2 are SGHVS and FQNEAQ. Germline trimming cut 4 bases from V and 0 bases from J; bases unmatched to any gene: 3. CDR3 residues: CASSSGLAFSYEQYF. CDR3 DNA: TGTGCCAGCAGCTCGGGACTAGCGTTCTCCTACGAGCAGTACTTC.